This TCR beta chain emerged from a study of blood T cell repertoires in COVID-19. Overall study: T cells, B-cell-depleted T cells, or PBMCs supplied cDNA or gDNA.

As for this clone: Additional DNA sequences in this sample encode the identical CDR3.

V was clipped by 4 bases and J by 1 base; unmatched bases: 4. CDR1 and CDR2 (germline): MNHEY, SVGAGI. CDR3 size: 15 residues. Sequenced by immunoSEQ multiplex PCR; TCRdb stores in-frame clones only, minus some. Of 200,000 to 250,000 clones in the sample, around four fifths were seen once. The V and J genes are TRBV6-5 and TRBJ1-5, with 7 nucleotides matching TRBD1. The sequence was obtained from a woman over 75 with COVID-19, enrolled during active disease. Sequencing input: peripheral blood. The CDR3 is CASSSTGVSNQPQHF. DNA of the CDR3: TGTGCCAGCAGTTCCACAGGGGTCAGCAATCAGCCCCAGCATTTT.